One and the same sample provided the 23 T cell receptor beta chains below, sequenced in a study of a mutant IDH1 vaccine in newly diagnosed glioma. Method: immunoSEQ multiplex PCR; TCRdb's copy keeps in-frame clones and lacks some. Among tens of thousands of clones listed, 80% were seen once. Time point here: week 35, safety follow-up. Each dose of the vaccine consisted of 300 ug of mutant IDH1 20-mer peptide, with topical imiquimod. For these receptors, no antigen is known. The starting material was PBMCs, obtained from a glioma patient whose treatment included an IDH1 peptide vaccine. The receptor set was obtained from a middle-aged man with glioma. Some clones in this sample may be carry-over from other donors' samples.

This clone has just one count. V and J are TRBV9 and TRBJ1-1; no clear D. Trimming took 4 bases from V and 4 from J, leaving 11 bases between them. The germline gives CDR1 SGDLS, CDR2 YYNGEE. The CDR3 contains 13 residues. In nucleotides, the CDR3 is TGTGCCAGCAGCCCTACGTGGGCCACTGAAGCTTTCTTT. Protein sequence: CASSPTWATEAFF.

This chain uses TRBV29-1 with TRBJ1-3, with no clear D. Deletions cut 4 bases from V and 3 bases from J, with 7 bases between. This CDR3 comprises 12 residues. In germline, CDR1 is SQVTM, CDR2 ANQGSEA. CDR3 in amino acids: CSVAVFGNTIYF. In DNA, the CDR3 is TGCAGCGTTGCTGTCTTTGGAAACACCATATATTTT.

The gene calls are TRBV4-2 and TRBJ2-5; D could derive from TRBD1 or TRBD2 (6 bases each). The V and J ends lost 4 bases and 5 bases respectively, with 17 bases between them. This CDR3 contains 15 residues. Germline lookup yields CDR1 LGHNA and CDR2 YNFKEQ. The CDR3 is CASSLEGGGGETQYF. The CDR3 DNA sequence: TGTGCCAGCAGCCTGGAGGGGGGCGGCGGGGAGACCCAGTACTTC.

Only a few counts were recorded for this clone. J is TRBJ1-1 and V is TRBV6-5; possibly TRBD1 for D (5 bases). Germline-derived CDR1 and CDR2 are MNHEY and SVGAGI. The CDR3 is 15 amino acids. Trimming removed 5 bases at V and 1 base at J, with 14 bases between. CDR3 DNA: TGTGCCAGCAGTCCAACGACAGTACCGAACACTGAAGCTTTCTTT. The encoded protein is CASSPTTVPNTEAFF.

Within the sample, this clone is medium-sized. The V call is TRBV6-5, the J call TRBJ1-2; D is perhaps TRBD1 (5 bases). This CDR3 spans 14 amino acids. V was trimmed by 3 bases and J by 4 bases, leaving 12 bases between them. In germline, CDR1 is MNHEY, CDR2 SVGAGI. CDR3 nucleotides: TGTGCCAGCAGTTATGGGGCATCCACCTATGGCTACACCTTC. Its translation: CASSYGASTYGYTF.

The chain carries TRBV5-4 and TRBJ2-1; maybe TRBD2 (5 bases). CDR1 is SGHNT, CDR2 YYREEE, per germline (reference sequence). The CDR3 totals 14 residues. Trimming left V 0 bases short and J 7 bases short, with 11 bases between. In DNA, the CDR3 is TGTGCCAGCAGCTTGGGAGAGGCGGGTAATGAGCAGTTCTTC. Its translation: CASSLGEAGNEQFF.

Here the CDR3 reads CASSSVDYTDTQYF. CDR3 DNA: TGTGCCAGCAGTTCAGTCGACTACACAGATACGCAGTATTTT. The rearrangement links TRBV2 to TRBJ2-3, with D possibly TRBD2 on 5 matching bases. V was shortened by 5 bases and J by 2 bases, with 11 bases between the two germline ends. The CDR3 length is 14 residues. Germline values: CDR1 SNHLY, CDR2 FYNNEI.

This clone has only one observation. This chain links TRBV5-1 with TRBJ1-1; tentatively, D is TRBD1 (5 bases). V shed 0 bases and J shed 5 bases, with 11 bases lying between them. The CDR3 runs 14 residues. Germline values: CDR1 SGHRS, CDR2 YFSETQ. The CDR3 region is CASSLGGGKTEAFF. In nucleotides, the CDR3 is TGCGCCAGCAGCTTGGGTGGGGGGAAGACTGAAGCTTTCTTT.

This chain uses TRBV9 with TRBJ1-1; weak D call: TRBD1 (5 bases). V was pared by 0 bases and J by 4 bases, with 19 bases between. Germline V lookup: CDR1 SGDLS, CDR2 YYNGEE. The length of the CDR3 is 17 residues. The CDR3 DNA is TGTGCCAGCAGCGTAGGGTTGTCCGGACATTCTGCCACTGAAGCTTTCTTT. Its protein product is CASSVGLSGHSATEAFF.

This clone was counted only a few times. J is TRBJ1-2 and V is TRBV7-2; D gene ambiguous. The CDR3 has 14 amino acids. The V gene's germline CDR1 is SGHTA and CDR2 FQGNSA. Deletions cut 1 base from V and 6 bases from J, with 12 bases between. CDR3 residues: CASSLVTYGDGYTF. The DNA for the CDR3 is TGTGCCAGCAGCTTAGTCACGTACGGGGATGGCTACACCTTC.

The CDR3 DNA reads TGTGCCAGTAGTAAAGGACTAGCGGGGGAAGCTTACCCCTCCTACGAGCAGTACTTC. Amino acid sequence: CASSKGLAGEAYPSYEQYF. This chain connects TRBV19 to TRBJ2-7; 13 positions agree with TRBD2. The germline gives CDR1 LNHDA, CDR2 SQIVND (reference sequence). The V and J ends lost 4 bases and 0 bases, in that order; junction bases with no gene match: 12. CDR3 size: 19 residues.

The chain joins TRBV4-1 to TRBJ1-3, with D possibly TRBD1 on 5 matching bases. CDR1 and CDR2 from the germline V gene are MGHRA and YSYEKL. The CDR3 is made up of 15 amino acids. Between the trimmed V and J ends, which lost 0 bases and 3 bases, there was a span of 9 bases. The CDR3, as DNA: TGCGCCAGCAGCCAAGAGGGGCGGGATGGAAACACCATATATTTT. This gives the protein CASSQEGRDGNTIYF.

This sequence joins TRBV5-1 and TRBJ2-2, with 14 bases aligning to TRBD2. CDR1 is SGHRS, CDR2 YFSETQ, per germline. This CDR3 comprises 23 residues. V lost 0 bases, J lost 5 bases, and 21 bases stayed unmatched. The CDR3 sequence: CASSLAVWGAGTSGGRWTGELFF. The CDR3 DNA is TGCGCCAGCAGCTTGGCCGTATGGGGGGCCGGGACTAGCGGGGGCCGTTGGACCGGGGAGCTGTTTTTT.

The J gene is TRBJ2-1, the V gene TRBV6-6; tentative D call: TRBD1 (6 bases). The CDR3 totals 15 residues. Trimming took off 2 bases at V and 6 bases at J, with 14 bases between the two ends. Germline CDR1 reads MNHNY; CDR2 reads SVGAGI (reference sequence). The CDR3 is CASSYQLLGGNEQFF. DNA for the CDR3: TGTGCCAGCAGTTACCAGTTGTTAGGGGGCAATGAGCAGTTCTTC.

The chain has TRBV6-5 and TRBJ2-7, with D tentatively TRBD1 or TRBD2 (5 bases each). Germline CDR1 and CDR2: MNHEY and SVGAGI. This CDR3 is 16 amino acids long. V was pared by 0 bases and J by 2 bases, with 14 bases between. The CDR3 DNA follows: TGTGCCAGCAGTTACTCCGTGGGGGATAGTACCTACGAGCAGTACTTC. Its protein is CASSYSVGDSTYEQYF.

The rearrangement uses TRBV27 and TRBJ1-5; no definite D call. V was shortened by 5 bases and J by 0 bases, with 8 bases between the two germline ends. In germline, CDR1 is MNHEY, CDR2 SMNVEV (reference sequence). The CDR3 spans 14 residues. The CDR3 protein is CASSIALSNQPQHF. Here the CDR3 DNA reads TGTGCCAGCAGTATAGCCCTTAGCAATCAGCCCCAGCATTTT.

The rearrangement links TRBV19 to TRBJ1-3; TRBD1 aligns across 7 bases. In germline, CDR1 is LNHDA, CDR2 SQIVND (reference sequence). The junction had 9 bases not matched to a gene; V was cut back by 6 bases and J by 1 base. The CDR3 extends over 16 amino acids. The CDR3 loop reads CASSLGQLRSGNTIYF. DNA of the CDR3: TGTGCCAGTAGCTTGGGACAGCTTCGTTCTGGAAACACCATATATTTT. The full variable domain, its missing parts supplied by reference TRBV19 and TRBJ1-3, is DGGITQSPKYLFRKEGQNVTLSCEQNLNHDAMYWYRQDPGQGLRLIYYSQIVNDFQKGDIAEGYSVSREKKESFPLTVTSAQKNPTAFYLCASSLGQLRSGNTIYFGEGSWLTVV.

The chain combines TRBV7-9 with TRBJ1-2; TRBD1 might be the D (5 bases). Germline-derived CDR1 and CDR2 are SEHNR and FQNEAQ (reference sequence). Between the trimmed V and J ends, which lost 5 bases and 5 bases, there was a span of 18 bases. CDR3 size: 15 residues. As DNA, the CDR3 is TGTGCCAGCAGCCAGTCTGGGGGGGAGAATTATGGCTACACCTTC. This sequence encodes CASSQSGGENYGYTF.

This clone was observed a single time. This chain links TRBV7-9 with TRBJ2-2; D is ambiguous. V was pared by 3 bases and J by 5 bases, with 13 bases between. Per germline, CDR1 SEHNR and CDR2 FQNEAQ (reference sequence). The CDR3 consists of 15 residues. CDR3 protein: CASSLPRIGTGELFF. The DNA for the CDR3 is TGTGCCAGCAGCTTGCCCAGAATTGGGACCGGGGAGCTGTTTTTT.

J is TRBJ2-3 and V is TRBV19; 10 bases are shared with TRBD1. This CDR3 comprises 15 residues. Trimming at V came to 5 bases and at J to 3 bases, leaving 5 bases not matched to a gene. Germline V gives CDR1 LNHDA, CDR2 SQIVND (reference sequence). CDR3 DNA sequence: TGTGCCAGTAGTCTCCGGGACAGGGGTACAGATACGCAGTATTTT. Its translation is CASSLRDRGTDTQYF.

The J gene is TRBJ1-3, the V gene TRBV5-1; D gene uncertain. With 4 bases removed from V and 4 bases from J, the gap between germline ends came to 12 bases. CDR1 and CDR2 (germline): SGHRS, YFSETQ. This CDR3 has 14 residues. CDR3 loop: CASSEQTGGNTIYF. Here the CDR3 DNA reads TGCGCCAGCAGCGAACAGACGGGGGGAAACACCATATATTTT.

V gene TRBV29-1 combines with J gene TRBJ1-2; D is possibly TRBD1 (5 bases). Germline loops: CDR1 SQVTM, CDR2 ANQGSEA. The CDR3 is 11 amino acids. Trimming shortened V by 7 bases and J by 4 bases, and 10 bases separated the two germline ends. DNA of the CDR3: TGCAGCGCGGGGGGTAGCTATGGCTACACCTTC. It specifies CSAGGSYGYTF.

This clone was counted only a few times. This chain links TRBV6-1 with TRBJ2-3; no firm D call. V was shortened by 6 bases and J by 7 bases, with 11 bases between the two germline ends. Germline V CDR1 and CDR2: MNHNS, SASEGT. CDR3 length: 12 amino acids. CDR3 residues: CASRSAPYTQYF. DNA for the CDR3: TGTGCCAGCAGATCCGCCCCTTATACGCAGTATTTT.